The next 24 T cell receptor beta chains were all read from a single sample in a study of shared clonotypes between healthy human individuals. TCRdb's table, derived via immunoSEQ multiplex PCR, lists solely in-frame clones and lacks some. The profile shows about 1.5 million clones, about 96% of them singletons. Sequencing was carried out using naive CD4+ T cells sorted from blood. Subset meaning: CD45RA+ positively selected. These receptors were collected from a man aged 25-45 years in good health.

The V and J genes are TRBV5-6 and TRBJ2-5; TRBD2 aligns across 8 bases. The CDR3 length is 16 residues. J lost 5 bases, V lost 1 base, and 10 bases had no gene match. Germline CDR1 SGHDT, CDR2 YYEEEE. CDR3 sequence reads: CASSLRGSGSLETQYF. CDR3 nucleotides: TGTGCCAGCAGCTTGCGGGGCAGCGGGAGTTTGGAGACCCAGTACTTC. The entire variable domain, with the rest obtained from reference TRBV5-6 and TRBJ2-5, is as follows: DAGVTQSPTHLIKTRGQQVTLRCSPKSGHDTVSWYQQALGQGPQFIFQYYEEEERQRGNFPDRFSGHQFPNYSSELNVNALLLGDSALYLCASSLRGSGSLETQYFGPGTRLLVL.

This sequence joins TRBV27 and TRBJ2-7; TRBD1 matches at 9 bases. The V and J ends lost 2 bases and 5 bases, in that order; junction bases with no gene match: 4. The V gene's germline CDR1 is MNHEY and CDR2 SMNVEV (reference sequence). This CDR3 has 14 residues. CDR3 in amino acids: CASSLGGQGHEQYF. CDR3 in DNA: TGTGCCAGCAGTTTAGGGGGACAGGGCCACGAGCAGTACTTC.

The gene calls are TRBV2 and TRBJ1-2; weak D call: TRBD1 (6 bases). Germline V gene sequence: CDR1 SNHLY, CDR2 FYNNEI. With 5 bases removed from V and 2 bases from J, the gap between germline ends came to 12 bases. The length of the CDR3 is 14 residues. CDR3 region: CASSTRTANYGYTF. In nucleotides, the CDR3 is TGTGCCAGCAGTACTCGGACAGCGAACTATGGCTACACCTTC.

J is TRBJ2-6 and V is TRBV9; TRBD2 might be the D (5 bases). V lost 4 bases and J 0 bases, leaving 11 bases between the germline ends. CDR1 SGDLS and CDR2 YYNGEE come from the germline V gene. The CDR3 has 16 residues. CDR3 DNA: TGTGCCAGCAGCCCCTACCGGGGCTCTGGGGCCAACGTCCTGACTTTC. As protein: CASSPYRGSGANVLTF.

The CDR3 DNA is TGTGCCAGCAGCAACGCAGGAGGGCCGAACACTGAAGCTTTCTTT. This codes for CASSNAGGPNTEAFF. The chain combines TRBV7-2 with TRBJ1-1; no reliable D call. This CDR3 contains 15 residues. The V end was cut by 5 bases, the J end by 1 base, with 14 bases between. The germline V gene has CDR1 SGHTA and CDR2 FQGNSA.

V and J are TRBV5-4 and TRBJ1-2, with TRBD1 as a possible D gene (5 bases). Per germline, CDR1 SGHNT and CDR2 YYREEE (reference sequence). V was clipped by 5 bases and J by 2 bases, with 16 bases between them. The CDR3 is made up of 15 amino acids. CDR3 amino acids: CASSGWGLSNYGYTF. The CDR3 nucleotides are TGTGCCAGCAGTGGGTGGGGACTCTCCAACTATGGCTACACCTTC.

V usage is TRBV30 and J usage is TRBJ2-5, with no clear D. Germline V gives CDR1 GTSNPN, CDR2 SVGIG (reference sequence). V lost 0 bases, J lost 4 bases, and 9 bases lay in between. The CDR3 is 13 amino acids. CDR3 bases: TGTGCCTGGAGTGTGGCTAGGAGAGAGACCCAGTACTTC. Its translation: CAWSVARRETQYF.

The chain links TRBV5-4 to TRBJ2-1; tentative D call: TRBD2 (6 bases). Trimming pared 3 bases from V and 5 bases from J, leaving 15 bases between. The CDR3 is made up of 15 amino acids. The germline CDR1 and CDR2 sequences are SGHNT and YYREEE (reference sequence). The CDR3 loop reads CASSSTRGLNNEQFF. CDR3 DNA sequence: TGTGCCAGCAGCTCGACAAGGGGACTCAACAATGAGCAGTTCTTC.

This clone was picked up one time. The chain joins TRBV18 to TRBJ1-3; D is unclear. Germline V gene data show CDR1 as KGHSH and CDR2 as LQKENI. The CDR3 spans 15 residues. The V and J ends lost 3 bases and 9 bases respectively, with 18 bases between them. CDR3 sequence reads: CASSPLLDSGGTIYF. The CDR3 bases are TGTGCCAGCTCACCTCTGCTAGACTCTGGAGGCACCATATATTTT.

CDR3 sequence reads: CASSEINTGELFF. DNA of the CDR3: TGCGCCAGCAGTGAAATCAACACCGGGGAGCTGTTTTTT. The chain employs TRBV10-2 and TRBJ2-2, with D hard to call. The V and J ends lost 3 bases and 2 bases respectively, with 4 bases between them. Germline V gene sequence: CDR1 WSHSY, CDR2 SAAADI. CDR3 length: 13 amino acids.

This chain connects TRBV19 to TRBJ2-7, with TRBD1 matching 10 bases. After removal of 3 bases from V and 2 bases from J, the junction contained 1 base not matched to a gene. There are 14 residues in the CDR3. CDR1 LNHDA and CDR2 SQIVND come from the germline V gene (reference sequence). The CDR3 region has the DNA TGTGCCAGTAGTATGACAGGGGGCACCTACGAGCAGTACTTC. It specifies CASSMTGGTYEQYF. The full variable domain, in which reference TRBV19 and TRBJ2-7 provide the parts outside the CDR3, is DGGITQSPKYLFRKEGQNVTLSCEQNLNHDAMYWYRQDPGQGLRLIYYSQIVNDFQKGDIAEGYSVSREKKESFPLTVTSAQKNPTAFYLCASSMTGGTYEQYFGPGTRLTVT.

The chain is built from TRBV11-2 and TRBJ2-6, with 8 bases that match TRBD1. CDR1 SGHAT and CDR2 FQNNGV come from the germline V gene. The CDR3 is made up of 16 amino acids. The J segment lost 4 bases and the V segment lost 0 bases, leaving 2 bases of the junction unmatched. CDR3 loop: CASSLETGAGANVLTF. CDR3 sequence (DNA): TGTGCCAGCAGCTTAGAGACAGGGGCAGGGGCCAACGTCCTGACTTTC.

The rearrangement links TRBV9 to TRBJ1-4; D is unclear. Per the germline V gene, CDR1 is SGDLS and CDR2 is YYNGEE. This CDR3 has 14 residues. V gave up 3 bases and J gave up 0 bases, with 6 bases separating them. The CDR3 loop reads CASSASATNEKLFF. CDR3 DNA sequence: TGTGCCAGCAGCGCCAGTGCAACTAATGAAAAACTGTTTTTT.

The rearrangement links TRBV28 to TRBJ1-2; TRBD1 agrees at 7 bases. J gave up 5 bases and V 0 bases, and 12 bases lay outside the gene matches. CDR3 length: 17 amino acids. The V gene's germline CDR1 is MDHEN and CDR2 SYDVKM. This chain's CDR3 is CASSLWGEGAAGYGYTF. The CDR3 DNA reads TGTGCCAGCAGTTTATGGGGAGAGGGGGCGGCGGGGTATGGCTACACCTTC.

Turning to this clone: This CDR3 is also generated by other DNA sequences in the sample. V and J are TRBV30 and TRBJ1-1; D ambiguous. The CDR3 covers 13 residues. Germline-derived CDR1 and CDR2 are GTSNPN and SVGIG (reference sequence). V lost 0 bases, J lost 5 bases, and 10 bases lay in between. The CDR3 DNA is TGTGCCTGGAGTGTAATTGTGGGGACTGAAGCTTTCTTT. Translation gives CAWSVIVGTEAFF.

This rearrangement joins TRBV6-1 to TRBJ2-7; perhaps TRBD2 as D (6 bases). The germline V gene has CDR1 MNHNS and CDR2 SASEGT. V was shortened by 7 bases and J by 0 bases, with 13 bases between the two germline ends. There are 14 residues in the CDR3. CDR3 DNA sequence: TGTGCCAGCAATCTAGGGACTGACTCCTACGAGCAGTACTTC. The encoded protein is CASNLGTDSYEQYF.

With regard to this clone: This specimen includes other DNA sequences encoding the same CDR3. J is TRBJ1-3 and V is TRBV6-6; D is unresolved. Trimming took 2 bases from V and 1 from J, leaving 3 bases between them. The CDR3 consists of 13 residues. Per germline, CDR1 MNHNY and CDR2 SVGAGI (reference sequence). The CDR3 coding sequence is TGTGCCAGCAGTTACCCGTCTGGAAACACCATATATTTT. Translated, it gives CASSYPSGNTIYF.

This chain joins TRBV5-1 and TRBJ2-3; D is possibly TRBD2 (5 bases). Between the trimmed V and J ends, which lost 5 bases and 2 bases, there was a span of 12 bases. There are 14 residues in the CDR3. Germline assignment: CDR1 SGHRS and CDR2 YFSETQ. Written as DNA, the CDR3 is TGCGCCAGCAGTGACGGGGAACTCACAGATACGCAGTATTTT. Encoded protein: CASSDGELTDTQYF.

The chain joins TRBV5-4 to TRBJ2-5; D possibly corresponds to TRBD1 (6 bases). The CDR3 loop spans 14 amino acids. Germline loops: CDR1 SGHNT, CDR2 YYREEE (reference sequence). The ends were cut back, 4 bases at V and 4 bases at J, with 14 bases in the middle. This chain's CDR3 is CASSHKTGGETQYF. The CDR3 DNA reads TGTGCCAGCAGCCACAAGACAGGCGGAGAGACCCAGTACTTC. Looking up the rest from reference TRBV5-4 and TRBJ2-5 gives the full variable domain: ETGVTQSPTHLIKTRGQQVTLRCSSQSGHNTVSWYQQALGQGPQFIFQYYREEENGRGNFPPRFSGLQFPNYSSELNVNALELDDSALYLCASSHKTGGETQYFGPGTRLLVL.

This clone was seen only once. This CDR3 is also generated by other DNA sequences in the sample. The J gene is TRBJ2-7, the V gene TRBV11-3; D tentatively fits TRBD1 or TRBD2 (5 bases each). The CDR3 covers 13 residues. The germline V and J ends were trimmed by 5 bases and 3 bases, with 11 bases remaining between them. Germline V gene lookup returns CDR1 SGHNT and CDR2 YENEEA. CDR3 sequence (DNA): TGTGCCAGCAGCCAGGGACCTAGCTACGAGCAGTACTTC. As protein: CASSQGPSYEQYF.

The chain employs TRBV9 and TRBJ1-1; TRBD1 matches at 10 bases. After removal of 4 bases from V and 7 bases from J, the junction contained 7 bases not matched to a gene. The germline V gene has CDR1 SGDLS and CDR2 YYNGEE. The CDR3 is made up of 14 amino acids. The CDR3, as DNA: TGTGCCAGCAGCCCCCCCGGGACAGGGGTTGAAGCTTTCTTT. This sequence encodes CASSPPGTGVEAFF.

The rearrangement links TRBV2 to TRBJ2-1, with 7 positions matching TRBD2. Germline CDR1 reads SNHLY; CDR2 reads FYNNEI. The V gene end was trimmed by 8 bases and the J gene end by 12 bases; junction bases not matched to a gene: 10. The CDR3 consists of 12 residues. CDR3 protein: CASVMWEGRQFF. CDR3 nucleotides: TGTGCCAGCGTTATGTGGGAGGGCCGGCAGTTCTTC.

V is TRBV29-1 and J is TRBJ1-2, with 9 positions matching TRBD1. V shed 5 bases, J shed 1 base, and the junction held 14 bases outside the gene matches. Germline loops: CDR1 SQVTM, CDR2 ANQGSEA. This CDR3 comprises 17 residues. Here the CDR3 DNA reads TGCAGCGTTATCACCGGTGGACAGGGGAGCGGTAACTATGGCTACACCTTC. Encoded protein: CSVITGGQGSGNYGYTF.

This chain links TRBV7-9 with TRBJ2-7; D gene unclear. V was pared by 6 bases and J by 0 bases, with 12 bases between. CDR3 size: 14 residues. The germline V gene encodes CDR1 SEHNR and CDR2 FQNEAQ (reference sequence). CDR3 residues: CASSSRADSYEQYF. In nucleotides, the CDR3 is TGTGCCAGCAGTTCCCGGGCCGACTCCTACGAGCAGTACTTC.